Sequencing of this T cell receptor (beta chain) was carried out in a study of cytomegalovirus exposure and HLA in healthy donors. The study's findings and limits: In terms of immune exposure information, only CMV serostatus was available.

Looked up from germline, CDR1 is SSHAT and CDR2 is FNYEAQ (reference sequence). This CDR3 is built from 15 residues. A few counts support this clone. No antigen is known for it. Mismatch with germline at one junction end may stem from a read error. A multiplex PCR was run with 60 Vbeta primers and 13 Jbeta primers. Profiling relied on immunoSEQ multiplex PCR, and the TCRdb table lists in-frame clones only, not all of them. Of more than 95,000 clones in the sample, roughly 15% were seen once. V is TRBV7-7 and J is TRBJ2-1, with TRBD2 identical over 9 bases. The sequence was collected from a female donor in good health and CMV-seronegative. The source material was PBMCs. DNA of the CDR3: TGTGCTAGCAGCTTAGATAGCGGGGGCGACAATGAGCAGTTCTTC. Protein product: CASSLDSGGDNEQFF.